This T cell receptor (beta chain) emerged from a study of OX40 agonist ivuxolimab in advanced cancers. Study conclusions and caveats: Expanded clones were, on average, more numerous among CD8+ T cells than CD4+. No antigen was identified for the clonally expanded peripheral T cells.

V was clipped by 5 bases and J by 1 base; unmatched bases: 1. The CDR3 spans 13 residues. Germline loops: CDR1 ENHRY, CDR2 SYGVKD. Worth noting for this clone: What it recognizes is unknown.

This table comes from immunoSEQ multiplex PCR, and its TCRdb copy is limited to in-frame clones, with some not included. The data contain approximately 79,000 clones, about 88% of them seen just once; the ten biggest clones take up just under 1%. The sample here was CD4+ or CD8+ T cells sorted from blood, taken in a trial of the OX40 agonist ivuxolimab. This TCR was sampled from an adult with an advanced solid tumor such as melanoma, head and neck, liver or kidney cancer. The chain joins TRBV10-3 to TRBJ1-1; TRBD1 aligns across 7 bases. The CDR3 loop reads CAISKGANTEAFF. The CDR3 DNA follows: TGTGCCATCAGTAAGGGGGCGAACACTGAAGCTTTCTTT.